This T cell receptor beta chain was profiled in a study of T cells in Graves' hyperthyroidism and ophthalmopathy. Points from the study as a whole: By a 13 V-J model, ophthalmopathy was set apart from stable hyperthyroidism. Most expanded thyroid clonotypes above 0.001 also appeared in blood.

In this sample, this clonotype turned up many times. Its antigen is still unknown. The V gene lost 4 bases and the J gene lost 4 bases, with 19 bases spanning the gap. CDR3 length: 16 residues. CDR1 is SEHNR, CDR2 FQNEAQ, per germline (reference sequence). There were TCR beta CDR3 regions amplified from RNA transcripts. First-round RT-PCR with HTBI primers amplified the TCR CDR3 region. TCRdb independently ran MiXCR on the multiplex PCR reads; one entry per CDR3 protein. The sample lists over 450,000 distinct CDR3 sequences, roughly 15% occurring once. Input material: blood. The gene calls are TRBV7-9 and TRBJ1-1; D not resolved. The receptor was derived from a woman aged 18 to 35 with Graves' ophthalmopathy. The CDR3 sequence is CASSSRTLVIGTEAFF. DNA of the CDR3: TGTGCCAGCAGCTCCCGGACGCTCGTGATCGGCACTGAAGCTTTCTTT.